A selection of T cell receptor beta chains follows, all from one sample in a study of blood T cells in healthy people across ages. TCRdb reanalysed the 5' RACE reads using MiXCR and keeps one entry per CDR3 protein. The sample lists around 790,000 distinct CDR3 sequences, roughly 44% occurring once. The sequenced material came from blood. The receptors derive from a man aged 60 to 69 in good health. CDR3s include the opening cysteine and the closing phenylalanine or tryptophan. D genes are given only for firm matches. Only part of the rows carry a size: once, few, many, or a class if the clone is expanded.

d_call,clone_size,v_call,j_call,cdr3_nt,cdr3_aa
-,few,TRBV20-1,TRBJ2-1,TGCAGTGCTAGGTCACTTTCCCGCTCCTACAATGAGCAGTTCTTC,CSARSLSRSYNEQFF
-,-,TRBV12-3/TRBV12-4,TRBJ2-3,TGTGCCAGCAGTTTAGGTTATGTCACAGATACGCAGTATTTT,CASSLGYVTDTQYF
-,-,TRBV11-2,TRBJ2-7,TGTGCCAGCAGCTTAGAGCTAGGGTCCATCTACGAGCAGTACTTC,CASSLELGSIYEQYF
-,-,TRBV28,TRBJ1-2,TGTGCCAGCACCACCTGGATGGGACGGGGGGTCTATGGCTACACCTTC,CASTTWMGRGVYGYTF
-,few,TRBV27,TRBJ2-1,TGTGCCAGCAGTTTCGGCTGGGAGCAGTTCTTC,CASSFGWEQFF
-,-,TRBV18,TRBJ1-1,TGTGCCAGCTCACAACAGGGAGGAGCTTTCTTT,CASSQQGGAFF
TRBD2,few,TRBV7-9,TRBJ2-3,TGTGCCAGCAGCTTCCAGCGGGGGCTCACAGATACGCAGTATTTT,CASSFQRGLTDTQYF
-,once,TRBV29-1,TRBJ1-1,TGCAGCGCGTACAGGGACCTGAACACTGAAGCTTTCTTT,CSAYRDLNTEAFF
-,-,TRBV7-2,TRBJ2-2,TGTGCCAGCAGCTCACAGGGCCGGGGCACCGGGGAGCTGTTTTTT,CASSSQGRGTGELFF
-,-,TRBV20-1,TRBJ2-5,TGCAGTGCTACCTCAACGGTCCAAGAGACCCAGTACTTC,CSATSTVQETQYF
TRBD2,-,TRBV5-1,TRBJ2-1,TGCGCCAGCAGCTTGGGGACTAGCGGGGGGGCCCATGAGCAGTTCTTC,CASSLGTSGGAHEQFF
-,few,TRBV9,TRBJ2-5,TGTGCCAGCAGCGTAGACGCAGAAGAGACCCAGTACTTC,CASSVDAEETQYF
-,few,TRBV4-3,TRBJ2-5,TGCGCCAGCAGCCTAAAAATCGCCGGTTCCACCCAGTACTTC,CASSLKIAGSTQYF
-,-,TRBV7-2,TRBJ2-5,TGTGCCAGCAGTACCAGGCCGGAGGGGCAAGAGACCCAGTACTTC,CASSTRPEGQETQYF
-,-,TRBV5-8,TRBJ1-1,TGTGCCAGCAGCTTGTTGTCGAGGGGTAGCACTGAAGCTTTCTTT,CASSLLSRGSTEAFF
TRBD2,few,TRBV9,TRBJ2-5,TGTGCCAGCAGCGTAGAAGAGACTAGCGGGGAGACCCAGTACTTC,CASSVEETSGETQYF
TRBD2,-,TRBV7-2,TRBJ2-3,TGTGCCAGCACTTCCCTTAGCGGGGGGTCTCGCACAGATACGCAGTATTTT,CASTSLSGGSRTDTQYF
-,-,TRBV5-6,TRBJ2-7,TGTGCCAGCAGCCCTCGGGGGGCCCTCAGCTCCTACGAGCAGTACTTC,CASSPRGALSSYEQYF
-,few,TRBV7-8,TRBJ2-6,TGTGCCAGCAGCTTAGTCTTCTCTTCTGGGGCCAACGTCCTGACTTTC,CASSLVFSSGANVLTF
TRBD1,few,TRBV15,TRBJ2-6,TGTGCCACCAGCTGGGACAGGACGCGAGGGGCCAACGTCCTGACTTTC,CATSWDRTRGANVLTF
-,many,TRBV29-1,TRBJ2-1,TGCAGCGTTGAAGGCGGGCCCTGGGGCAATGAGCAGTTCTTC,CSVEGGPWGNEQFF
-,-,TRBV29-1,TRBJ1-2,TGCAGCGTTGAGTATCCCAAAATATGGACGGGCTACACCTTC,CSVEYPKIWTGYTF
TRBD1,few,TRBV7-9,TRBJ1-2,TGTGCCAGCAGCTTAGACGGGACAGCCTATGGCTACACCTTC,CASSLDGTAYGYTF
-,few,TRBV3-1,TRBJ2-5,TGTGCCAGCAGCCAATGGGAGACCCAGTACTTC,CASSQWETQYF
TRBD2,few,TRBV13,TRBJ2-1,TGTGCCAGCAGCCAAGGACTAGCTCGAGAGCAGTTCTTC,CASSQGLAREQFF
-,-,TRBV20-1,TRBJ2-7,TGCAGTGCTAGAGATGCCGGGGCCTCCTACGAGCAGTACTTC,CSARDAGASYEQYF
TRBD1,-,TRBV20-1,TRBJ2-5,TGCAGTGCTTCCTATTGGGACAGGGAAAGGGAGACCCAGTACTTC,CSASYWDRERETQYF
TRBD2,once,TRBV10-2,TRBJ2-3,TGCGCCAGCAGTGAAGCGGGGACTATTATCACAGATACGCAGTATTTT,CASSEAGTIITDTQYF
-,-,TRBV6-5,TRBJ2-5,TGTGCCAGCAGTTACTCGCGGCAGGGCCAAGAGACCCAGTACTTC,CASSYSRQGQETQYF
TRBD1,-,TRBV24-1,TRBJ2-3,TGTGCCACCAGTGCCCACGACAGGGGGCTGTCAGATACGCAGTATTTT,CATSAHDRGLSDTQYF
TRBD1,many,TRBV7-2,TRBJ2-3,TGTGCCAGCAGCCCACGACCGGGACAGGGCACAGATACGCAGTATTTT,CASSPRPGQGTDTQYF
TRBD2,few,TRBV10-3,TRBJ2-3,TGTGCCATCAGTGTCGGACTAGCGGGGTCCACAGATACGCAGTATTTT,CAISVGLAGSTDTQYF
-,-,TRBV24-1,TRBJ1-5,TGTGCCACTATGAGAGGGGGAGAGAGCAATCAGCCCCAGCATTTT,CATMRGGESNQPQHF
-,many,TRBV7-2,TRBJ2-7,TGTGCCAGCAGTTTAGGCGGGACGTCCACCTACGAGCAGTACTTC,CASSLGGTSTYEQYF
TRBD1,-,TRBV7-9,TRBJ2-1,TGTGCCAGCAGCGCGGACAGGGCCTGGGGGGATGAGTTCTTC,CASSADRAWGDEFF
-,-,TRBV7-2,TRBJ1-5,TGTGCCAGCAGCCGGACTCTGAGGCAGCCCCAGCATTTT,CASSRTLRQPQHF
-,-,TRBV2,TRBJ1-1,TGTGCCAGCAGTGAAAATTTAGGTAACACTGAAGCTTTCTTT,CASSENLGNTEAFF
-,-,TRBV20-1,TRBJ1-2,TGCAGTGCTAGAGCGGACAGTCTCTATGGCTACACCTTC,CSARADSLYGYTF